This T cell receptor (beta chain) was captured in a study of CD8+ T cells in alopecia areata. Points from the study as a whole: In scalp and blood during tofacitinib, many expanded lesional clones persisted. Sequencing of scalp samples also captures resident alphabeta T cells of normal skin. Normal scalp had lower clonality than lesional scalp, with alopecia totalis/universalis lesions showing this most strongly.

Of note for this clone: The antigen is undetermined.

Extracted from the samples, RNA was reverse transcribed into cDNA to serve as the sequencing template. The data were produced by immunoSEQ multiplex PCR, yet TCRdb's version contains in-frame clones alone and is incomplete. Seen here are more than 140,000 clones, about 88% observed once, and the top ten hold 13%. The treatment here: oral pan-JAK inhibitor, 5-10 mg twice daily. In alopecia areata patients, both lesional scalp punch biopsies and peripheral blood were collected. The receptor comes from a human donor with alopecia areata. The sample consisted of CD8+ T cells sorted from blood, taken at week 4, from a patient treated with tofacitinib.

DNA for the CDR3: TGCGCCAGCAGCCCCCTCGGAGCGGGAGATACGCAGTATTTT. This translates into CASSPLGAGDTQYF. The chain couples TRBV4-1 to TRBJ2-3; the D gene is possibly TRBD2 (6 bases). Deletions cut 4 bases from V and 5 bases from J, with 13 bases between. CDR3 length: 14 residues. Per the germline V gene, CDR1 is MGHRA and CDR2 is YSYEKL.